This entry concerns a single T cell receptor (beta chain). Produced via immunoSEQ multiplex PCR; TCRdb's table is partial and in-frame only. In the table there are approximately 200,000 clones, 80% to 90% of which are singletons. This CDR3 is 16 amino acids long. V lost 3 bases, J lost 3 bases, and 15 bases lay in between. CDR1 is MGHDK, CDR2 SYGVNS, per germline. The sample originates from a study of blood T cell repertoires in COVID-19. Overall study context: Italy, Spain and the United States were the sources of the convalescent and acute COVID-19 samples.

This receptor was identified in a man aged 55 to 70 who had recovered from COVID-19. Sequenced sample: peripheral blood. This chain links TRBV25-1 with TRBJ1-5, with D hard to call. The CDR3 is CASSETPRLHNQPQHF. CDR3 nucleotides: TGTGCCAGCAGTGAGACCCCTCGACTACACAATCAGCCCCAGCATTTT.